This T cell receptor beta chain originates from a study of T cell responses to AZD1222 COVID-19 vaccine. Looking at the study overall: Second doses at about 4 or about 12 weeks were pooled.

Details on this clone: What it binds is not known.

The CDR3 has 14 amino acids. Some clones are missing from TCRdb's copy, which holds only in-frame ones; the method was immunoSEQ multiplex PCR. The table has 95,000 to 150,000 clones, around nine tenths seen once. General study results and limits: Two AZD1222 administrations were followed by greater Spike-specific TCR breadth and depth. Repertoire collection took place solely once the T cell response had peaked. Most donors were white British and more were female, and clonal diversity was possibly underestimated.

This chain links TRBV21-1 with TRBJ1-5; the table's D call, TRBD1, has no DNA check behind it. TRBV21-1 is a pseudogene segment. The receptor comes from an adult in good health. The specimen was peripheral blood, collected on day 0 of AZD1222 vaccination. The CDR3: CASSPRQDNQPQHF. CDR3 sequence (DNA): TGTGCCAGCAGCCCTCGACAGGACAATCAGCCCCAGCATTTT.